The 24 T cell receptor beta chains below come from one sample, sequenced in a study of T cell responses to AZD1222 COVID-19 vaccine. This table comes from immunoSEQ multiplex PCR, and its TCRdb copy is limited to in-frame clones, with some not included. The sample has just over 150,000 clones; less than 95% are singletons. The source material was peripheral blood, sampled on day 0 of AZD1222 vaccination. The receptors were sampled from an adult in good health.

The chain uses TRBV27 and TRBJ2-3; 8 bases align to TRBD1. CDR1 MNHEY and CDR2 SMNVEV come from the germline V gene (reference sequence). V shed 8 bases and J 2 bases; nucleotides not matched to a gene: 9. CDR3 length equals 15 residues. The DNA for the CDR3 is TGTGCCAGCCAATGGACAGGGAGCGACACAGATACGCAGTATTTT. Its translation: CASQWTGSDTDTQYF.

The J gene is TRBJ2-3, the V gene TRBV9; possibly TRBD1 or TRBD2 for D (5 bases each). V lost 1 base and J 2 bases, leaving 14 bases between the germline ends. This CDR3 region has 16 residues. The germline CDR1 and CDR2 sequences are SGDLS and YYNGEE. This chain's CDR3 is CASSVSGSTLTDTQYF. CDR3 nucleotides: TGTGCCAGCAGCGTATCAGGGAGTACACTCACAGATACGCAGTATTTT.

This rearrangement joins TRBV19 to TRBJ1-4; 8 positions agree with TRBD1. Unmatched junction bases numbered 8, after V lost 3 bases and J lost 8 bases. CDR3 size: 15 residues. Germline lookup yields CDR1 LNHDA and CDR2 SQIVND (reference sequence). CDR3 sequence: CASSIGQGTLEKLFF. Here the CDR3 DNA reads TGTGCCAGTAGTATCGGACAGGGCACTTTGGAAAAACTGTTTTTT.

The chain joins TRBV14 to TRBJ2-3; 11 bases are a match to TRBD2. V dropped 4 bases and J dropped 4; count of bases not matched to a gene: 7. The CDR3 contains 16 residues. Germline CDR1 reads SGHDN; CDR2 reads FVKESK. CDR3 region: CASSLTSGRGADTQYF. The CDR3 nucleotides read TGTGCCAGCAGCCTAACTAGCGGGAGAGGGGCAGATACGCAGTATTTT. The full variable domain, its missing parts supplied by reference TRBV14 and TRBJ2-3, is EAGVTQFPSHSVIEKGQTVTLRCDPISGHDNLYWYRRVMGKEIKFLLHFVKESKQDESGMPNNRFLAERTGGTYSTLKVQPAELEDSGVYFCASSLTSGRGADTQYFGPGTRLTVL.

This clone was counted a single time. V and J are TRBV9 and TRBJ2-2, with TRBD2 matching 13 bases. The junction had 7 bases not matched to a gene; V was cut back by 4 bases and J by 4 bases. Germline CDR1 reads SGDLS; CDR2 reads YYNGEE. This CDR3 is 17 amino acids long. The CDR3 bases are TGTGCCAGCAGCCTAGGGACTAGCGGGATGGGCACCGGGGAGCTGTTTTTT. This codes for CASSLGTSGMGTGELFF.

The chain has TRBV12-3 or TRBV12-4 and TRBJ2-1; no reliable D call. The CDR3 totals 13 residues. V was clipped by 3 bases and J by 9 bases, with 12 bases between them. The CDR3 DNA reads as TGTGCCAGCAGTTTTGGGTCCCCCGGTGAGCAGTTCTTC. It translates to CASSFGSPGEQFF.

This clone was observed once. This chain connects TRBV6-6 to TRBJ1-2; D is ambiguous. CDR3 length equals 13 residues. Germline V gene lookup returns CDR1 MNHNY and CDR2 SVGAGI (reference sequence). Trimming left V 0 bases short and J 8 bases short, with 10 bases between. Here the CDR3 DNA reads TGTGCCAGCAGTTACTCGTTCAGTTCCGGCTACACCTTC. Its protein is CASSYSFSSGYTF.

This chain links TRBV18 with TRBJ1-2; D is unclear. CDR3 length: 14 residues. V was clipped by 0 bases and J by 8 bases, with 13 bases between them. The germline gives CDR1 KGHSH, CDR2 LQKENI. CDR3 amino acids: CASSPPPLTSGYTF. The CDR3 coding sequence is TGTGCCAGCTCACCACCCCCTTTGACGTCGGGCTACACCTTC.

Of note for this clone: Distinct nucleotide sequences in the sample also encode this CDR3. The CDR3 here is CASRYRGNTEAFF. The CDR3 DNA sequence: TGTGCCAGTCGTTACAGGGGCAACACTGAAGCTTTCTTT. The chain links TRBV19 to TRBJ1-1; 7 nucleotides line up with TRBD1. With 8 bases clipped from V and 2 bases from J, the junction kept 5 bases outside the gene matches. The CDR3 has 13 residues. Germline assignment: CDR1 LNHDA and CDR2 SQIVND (reference sequence).

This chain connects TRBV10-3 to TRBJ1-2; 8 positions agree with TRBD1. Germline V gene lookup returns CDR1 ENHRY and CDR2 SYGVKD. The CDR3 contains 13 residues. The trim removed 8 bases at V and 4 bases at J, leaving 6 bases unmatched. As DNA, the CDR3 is TGTGCCATCCCGAGGACAGGGCTCTATGGCTACACCTTC. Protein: CAIPRTGLYGYTF.

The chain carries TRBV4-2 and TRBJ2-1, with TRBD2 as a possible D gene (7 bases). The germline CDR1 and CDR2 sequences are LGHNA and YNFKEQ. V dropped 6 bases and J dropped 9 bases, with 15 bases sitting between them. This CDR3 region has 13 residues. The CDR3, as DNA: TGTGCCAGCAGTGGGGAGGGGGTTTCTGAGCAGTTCTTC. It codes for CASSGEGVSEQFF.

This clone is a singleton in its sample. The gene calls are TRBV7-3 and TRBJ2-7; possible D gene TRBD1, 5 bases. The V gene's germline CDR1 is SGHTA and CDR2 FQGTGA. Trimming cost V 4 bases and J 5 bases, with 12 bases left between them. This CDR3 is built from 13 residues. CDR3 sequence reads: CASSWVQGNEQYF. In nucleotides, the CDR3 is TGTGCCAGCAGCTGGGTTCAGGGTAACGAGCAGTACTTC. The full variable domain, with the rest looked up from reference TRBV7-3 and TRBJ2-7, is GAGVSQTPSNKVTEKGKYVELRCDPISGHTALYWYRQSLGQGPEFLIYFQGTGAADDSGLPNDRFFAVRPEGSVSTLKIQRTERGDSAVYLCASSWVQGNEQYFGPGTRLTVT.

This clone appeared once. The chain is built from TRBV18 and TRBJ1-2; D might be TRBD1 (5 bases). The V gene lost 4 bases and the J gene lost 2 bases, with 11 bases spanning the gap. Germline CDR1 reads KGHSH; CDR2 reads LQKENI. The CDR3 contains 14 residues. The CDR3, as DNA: TGTGCCAGCTCACAAAACCGGGACAACTATGGCTACACCTTC. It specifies CASSQNRDNYGYTF.

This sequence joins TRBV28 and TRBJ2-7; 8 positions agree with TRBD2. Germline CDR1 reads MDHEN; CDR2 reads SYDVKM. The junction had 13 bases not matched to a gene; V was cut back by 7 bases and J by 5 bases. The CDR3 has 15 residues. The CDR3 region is CASIWAGREDHEQYF. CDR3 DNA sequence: TGTGCCAGCATATGGGCAGGGCGGGAGGACCACGAGCAGTACTTC. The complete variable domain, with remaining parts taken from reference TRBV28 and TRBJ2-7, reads DVKVTQSSRYLVKRTGEKVFLECVQDMDHENMFWYRQDPGLGLRLIYFSYDVKMKEKGDIPEGYSVSREKKERFSLILESASTNQTSMYLCASIWAGREDHEQYFGPGTRLTVT.

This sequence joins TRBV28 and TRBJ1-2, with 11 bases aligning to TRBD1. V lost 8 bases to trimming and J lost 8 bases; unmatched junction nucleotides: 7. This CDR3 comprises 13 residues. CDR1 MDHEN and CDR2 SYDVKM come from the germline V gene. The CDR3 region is CASWGTGGGGYTF. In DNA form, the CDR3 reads TGTGCCAGCTGGGGGACAGGGGGAGGGGGCTACACCTTC.

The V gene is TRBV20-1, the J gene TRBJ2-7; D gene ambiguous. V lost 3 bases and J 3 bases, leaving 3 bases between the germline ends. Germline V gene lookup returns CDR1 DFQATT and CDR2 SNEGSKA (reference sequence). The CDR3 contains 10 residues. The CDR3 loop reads CSARSYEQYF. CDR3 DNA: TGCAGTGCTAGGAGCTACGAGCAGTACTTC.

The CDR3 DNA follows: TGTGCCAGTAGCGTCGTACAGTACATGAACACTGAAGCTTTCTTT. Translated: CASSVVQYMNTEAFF. The chain employs TRBV19 and TRBJ1-1; D is uncertain. The CDR3 has 15 residues. The germline V and J ends were trimmed by 6 bases and 0 bases, with 14 bases remaining between them. CDR1 is LNHDA and CDR2 is SQIVND in the germline V gene (reference sequence).

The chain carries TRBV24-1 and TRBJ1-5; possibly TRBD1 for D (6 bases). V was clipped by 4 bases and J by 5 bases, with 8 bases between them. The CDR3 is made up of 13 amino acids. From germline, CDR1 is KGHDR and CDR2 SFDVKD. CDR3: CATSETGYQPQHF. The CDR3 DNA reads TGTGCCACCAGTGAAACAGGGTATCAGCCCCAGCATTTT.

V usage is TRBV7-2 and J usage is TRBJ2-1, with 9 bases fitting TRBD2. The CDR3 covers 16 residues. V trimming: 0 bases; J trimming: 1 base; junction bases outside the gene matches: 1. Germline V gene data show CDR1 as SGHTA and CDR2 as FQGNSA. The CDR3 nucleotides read TGTGCCAGCAGCTTAGCGAGCGGGAGGTCCTACAATGAGCAGTTCTTC. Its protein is CASSLASGRSYNEQFF. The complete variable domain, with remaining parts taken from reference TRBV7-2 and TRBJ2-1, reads GAGVSQSPSNKVTEKGKDVELRCDPISGHTALYWYRQSLGQGLEFLIYFQGNSAPDKSGLPSDRFSAERTGGSVSTLTIQRTQQEDSAVYLCASSLASGRSYNEQFFGPGTRLTVL.

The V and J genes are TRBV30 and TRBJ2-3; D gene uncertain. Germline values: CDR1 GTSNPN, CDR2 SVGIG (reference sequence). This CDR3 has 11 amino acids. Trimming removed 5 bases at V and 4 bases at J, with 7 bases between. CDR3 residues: CAWQAPDTQYF. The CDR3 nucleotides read TGTGCCTGGCAGGCGCCAGATACGCAGTATTTT.

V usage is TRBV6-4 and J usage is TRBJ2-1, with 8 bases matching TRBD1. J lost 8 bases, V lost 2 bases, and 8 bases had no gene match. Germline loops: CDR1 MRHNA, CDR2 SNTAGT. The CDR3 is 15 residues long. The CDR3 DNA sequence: TGTGCCAGCAGTGACGCAGGGGGCGAGAGTGATGAGCAGTTCTTC. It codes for CASSDAGGESDEQFF.

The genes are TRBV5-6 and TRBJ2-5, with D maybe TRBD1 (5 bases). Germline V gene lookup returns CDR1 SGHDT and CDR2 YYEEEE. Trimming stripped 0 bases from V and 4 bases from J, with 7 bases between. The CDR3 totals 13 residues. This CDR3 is CASSLEGVETQYF. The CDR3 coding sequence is TGTGCCAGCAGCTTGGAAGGGGTAGAGACCCAGTACTTC.

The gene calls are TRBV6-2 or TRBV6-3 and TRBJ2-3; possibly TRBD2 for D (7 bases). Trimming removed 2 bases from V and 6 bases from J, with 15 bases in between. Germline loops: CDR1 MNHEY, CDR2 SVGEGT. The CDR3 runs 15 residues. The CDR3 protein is CASSYRGGHSDTQYF. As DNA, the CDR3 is TGTGCCAGCAGTTACAGGGGGGGACATTCCGATACGCAGTATTTT.

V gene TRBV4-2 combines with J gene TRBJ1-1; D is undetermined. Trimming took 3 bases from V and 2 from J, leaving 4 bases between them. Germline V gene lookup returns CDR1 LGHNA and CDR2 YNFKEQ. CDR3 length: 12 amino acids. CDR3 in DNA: TGTGCCAGCAGCCAGGGAAACACTGAAGCTTTCTTT. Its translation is CASSQGNTEAFF.